This T cell receptor (beta chain) came from a study of patients and donors after allogeneic stem cell transplantation (TCRdb year 2020). The germline V gene encodes CDR1 SGHTA and CDR2 FQGNSA. V has 3 bases trimmed and J has 5 bases trimmed; junction bases matching no gene number 6. The CDR3 contains 15 residues, cysteine and phenylalanine counted. Kept here is only the CDR3 DNA, which spans 45 bases and is read in frame from base 1. This clonotype was observed a handful of times. Its antigen is not yet known. No much larger clone is present one base from it, and per-base qualities are unavailable. The method behind the library was RT-PCR. The run used a NextSeq 550. Using fastp at Q25 and MiXCR, TCRdb reprocessed the public reads and kept productive beta chains. Rows with a matching CDR3 protein are joined into one entry that keeps the most common DNA and genes. The sample table contains 90,000 to 130,000 distinct CDR3 sequences; only one count was recorded for 35% of them. The ten largest account for under 30% of the sample.

The material sequenced was blood, either unsorted or a sorted T cell fraction (not recorded which). The TCR comes from a human donor who was either an allogeneic HSCT recipient or a stem cell or donor lymphocyte infusion donor (not recorded which). It is not recorded whose cells these are; they may come from a transplant donor. The chain is encoded by TRBV7-2 joined to TRBJ1-1, and 10 bases in between align with TRBD1. The sequence in DNA is TGTGCCAGCAGCTTGCGGGGACAGGGGATTACTGAAGCTTTCTTT. Protein translation: CASSLRGQGITEAFF.